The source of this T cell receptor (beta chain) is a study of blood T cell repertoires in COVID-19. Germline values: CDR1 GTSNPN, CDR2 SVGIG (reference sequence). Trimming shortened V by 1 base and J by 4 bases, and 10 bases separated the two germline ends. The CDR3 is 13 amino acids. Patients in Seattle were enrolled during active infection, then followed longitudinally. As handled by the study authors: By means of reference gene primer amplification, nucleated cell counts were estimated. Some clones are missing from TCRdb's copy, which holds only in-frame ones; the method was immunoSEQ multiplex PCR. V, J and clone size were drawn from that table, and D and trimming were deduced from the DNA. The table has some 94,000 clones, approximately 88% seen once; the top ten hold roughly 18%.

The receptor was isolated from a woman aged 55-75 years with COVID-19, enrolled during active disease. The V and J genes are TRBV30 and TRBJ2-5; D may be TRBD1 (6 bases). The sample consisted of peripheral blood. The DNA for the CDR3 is TGTGCCTGGAGTGCCACAGGGTCAGAGACCCAGTACTTC. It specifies CAWSATGSETQYF.